The rows below give T cell receptor beta chains drawn from one sample of a study of shared clonotypes between healthy human individuals. Measured with immunoSEQ multiplex PCR; TCRdb has only the in-frame clones, and not every one. The data hold around 2.1 million clones, with 85% to 95% observed a single time. What was sequenced was naive CD8+ T cells from PBMCs. Receptor source: a man aged 18 to 30 in good health. Some clones in this sample may be carry-over from other donors' samples. CDR3s include the opening cysteine and the closing phenylalanine or tryptophan. A D gene is named only where the DNA matches it firmly. Some rows have no size entry. The others give once, few or many, or a class for an expanded clone.

>TRBD2|-|TRBV7-9|TRBJ2-5
TGTGCCAGCAGCCCCCGCGCTAGCGGGAGGGCCGGGGAGACCCAGTACTTC
CASSPRASGRAGETQYF
>-|-|TRBV29-1|TRBJ2-2
TGCAGCGTTAATAGCGCGAACACCGGGGAGCTGTTTTTT
CSVNSANTGELFF
>-|-|TRBV27|TRBJ2-2
TGTGCCAGCAGTTTGGGGGCGTCGCTTCTAAAGGGGAACACCGGGGAGCTGTTTTTT
CASSLGASLLKGNTGELFF
>-|-|TRBV4-1|TRBJ2-7
TGCGCCAGCAGCCCGGGGTTTGGCGGCTACGAGCAGTACTTC
CASSPGFGGYEQYF
>TRBD1|-|TRBV5-4|TRBJ2-7
TGTGCCAGCAGCTACGGACAGGGCCCCTACGAGCAGTACTTC
CASSYGQGPYEQYF
>TRBD1|-|TRBV13|TRBJ1-5
TGTGCCAGCAGCTCATCCGGGACAGGGGTTTATCAGCCCCAGCATTTT
CASSSSGTGVYQPQHF
>-|-|TRBV5-1|TRBJ1-1
TGCGCCAGCAGCTTGGGAGGGGTTGGTGGGGACACTGAAGCTTTCTTT
CASSLGGVGGDTEAFF
>-|-|TRBV6-5|TRBJ2-3
TGTGCCAGCAGTTACGGTCAGGGGGGTTTCACAGATACGCAGTATTTT
CASSYGQGGFTDTQYF
>-|-|TRBV14|TRBJ2-5
TGTGCCAGCAGCCACCCACAAGCAGGAGAGACCCAGTACTTC
CASSHPQAGETQYF
>TRBD1|-|TRBV7-2|TRBJ2-7
TGTGCCAGCAGCACACGACAGGGCTCCTACGAGCAGTACTTC
CASSTRQGSYEQYF
>-|-|TRBV5-1|TRBJ2-5
TGCGCCAGCAGCTTGGATGGTCAGGGTGTTTATGGGGAGACCCAGTACTTC
CASSLDGQGVYGETQYF
>TRBD2|-|TRBV4-3|TRBJ2-1
TGCGCCAGCAGCCAAGATGGCAGGCCTAGCGGGAGATCCTACAATGAGCAGTTCTTC
CASSQDGRPSGRSYNEQFF
>-|few|TRBV9|TRBJ1-1
TGTGCCAGCAGCGATACTCAGGGGATGTACACTGAAGCTTTCTTT
CASSDTQGMYTEAFF
>-|-|TRBV25-1|TRBJ1-5
TGTGCCAGCAGTTCCGGTTGGGGCAATCAGCCCCAGCATTTT
CASSSGWGNQPQHF
>-|-|TRBV6-5|TRBJ2-7
TGTGCCAGCAGTTACTCGATGGGACGGGCCTACGAGCAGTACTTC
CASSYSMGRAYEQYF
>TRBD1|-|TRBV5-1|TRBJ1-1
TGCGCCAGCAGCTTCTGGACAGGAGTGAACACTGAAGCTTTCTTT
CASSFWTGVNTEAFF
>-|once|TRBV27|TRBJ1-5
TGTGCCAGCAGACCCACAGGGTCCAATCAGCCCCAGCATTTT
CASRPTGSNQPQHF
>-|-|TRBV7-9|TRBJ2-5
TGTGCCAGCAGCTTAACTACTAGACTCCAAGAGACCCAGTACTTC
CASSLTTRLQETQYF
>TRBD1|-|TRBV27|TRBJ1-1
TGTGCCAGCAGCCCATCGGACAGGGGGCTCGGGAACACTGAAGCTTTCTTT
CASSPSDRGLGNTEAFF
>-|-|TRBV7-9|TRBJ1-2
TGTGCCAGCAGCTTAGAAGAGGGGTGGTACACCTTC
CASSLEEGWYTF
>-|once|TRBV6-1|TRBJ2-7
TGTGCCAGCAGCGTAATCGGGACAAGCTCCTACGAGCAGTACTTC
CASSVIGTSSYEQYF
>-|few|TRBV29-1|TRBJ1-1
TGCAGCGTTGCCACGACAGGCCCCACTGAAGCTTTCTTT
CSVATTGPTEAFF
>-|-|TRBV28|TRBJ1-5
TGTGCCAGCAGTTTAGGGGGAAGGGGCAATCAGCCCCAGCATTTT
CASSLGGRGNQPQHF
>TRBD1|-|TRBV29-1|TRBJ1-2
TGCAGCGCCGGAACAGGGGGAGCTAGGGGTGGCTACACCTTC
CSAGTGGARGGYTF
>-|-|TRBV9|TRBJ2-7
TGTGCCAGCAGCGTAGATAATGATTGGGCCTACGAGCAGTACTTC
CASSVDNDWAYEQYF
>TRBD2|-|TRBV9|TRBJ2-1
TGTGCCAGCAGCGTAGCTTGGCTAGCGGGAGTGGATGAGCAGTTCTTC
CASSVAWLAGVDEQFF
>TRBD2|-|TRBV5-6|TRBJ2-3
TGTGCCAGCAGCGGCCTAGCGGCAGATACGCAGTATTTT
CASSGLAADTQYF
>TRBD1|-|TRBV6-4|TRBJ2-5
TGTGCCAGCAGTGACTCGCCGGGACAGGGTCGAGAGACCCAGTACTTC
CASSDSPGQGRETQYF
>TRBD2|-|TRBV5-1|TRBJ2-1
TGCGCCAGCAGCACCCCGACTAGCGGGAGGGTCGGTGGGAATGAGCAGTTCTTC
CASSTPTSGRVGGNEQFF
>TRBD1|-|TRBV7-9|TRBJ2-5
TGTGCCAGCAGCTTACCTCGGACAGGGGGCGTAGGGGAGACCCAGTACTTC
CASSLPRTGGVGETQYF
>TRBD1|-|TRBV6-4|TRBJ1-5
TGTGCCAGCAGGGGCTCGGGACAGACGAATAGCAATCAGCCCCAGCATTTT
CASRGSGQTNSNQPQHF
>-|-|TRBV28|TRBJ2-4
TGTGCCACCGATGGAAACAACGAGGGCATTCAGTACTTC
CATDGNNEGIQYF
>-|-|TRBV28|TRBJ2-1
TGTGCCAGCACTCAGAGTGACAGTTCAGTCAATGAGCAGTTCTTC
CASTQSDSSVNEQFF
>-|-|TRBV7-8|TRBJ2-1
TGTGCCAGCAGCGGAGGCCAGCGGTCCTACAATGAGCAGTTCTTC
CASSGGQRSYNEQFF
>TRBD1|few|TRBV28|TRBJ2-1
TGTGCCAGCAGTCAAGGGACAGGGCGCTTCAATGAGCAGTTCTTC
CASSQGTGRFNEQFF
>TRBD2|-|TRBV15|TRBJ2-1
TGTGCCACCAGCGGGACTAGCGGGCTTCCCAATGAGCAGTTCTTC
CATSGTSGLPNEQFF
>TRBD2|-|TRBV9|TRBJ2-2
TGTGCCAGCAGCGCGCTAGCGGGGGCGAACACCGGGGAGCTGTTTTTT
CASSALAGANTGELFF
>TRBD1|once|TRBV5-6|TRBJ2-7
TGTACCAGCAGCTTGCAGGGACAGGGGATCTACGAGCAGTACTTC
CTSSLQGQGIYEQYF
>-|-|TRBV5-8|TRBJ1-6
TGTGCCCCCTCTCCCCTTGGATGGCTCTATAATTCACCCCTCCACTTT
CAPSPLGWLYNSPLHF
>-|-|TRBV7-9|TRBJ2-2
TGTGCCAGCAGACTACAGCCCGGGGAGCTGTTTTTT
CASRLQPGELFF
>-|-|TRBV30|TRBJ1-5
TGTGCCTGGAGTGTACAGGGATGGGGTCAGCCCCAGCATTTT
CAWSVQGWGQPQHF
>-|-|TRBV7-9|TRBJ2-2
TGTGCCAGCAGCCCCCCTAGCTCTATCGGCACCGGGGAGCTGTTTTTT
CASSPPSSIGTGELFF
>TRBD1|-|TRBV7-2|TRBJ1-1
TGTGCCAGCAGCTCCCGGACAGGGAACACTGAAGCTTTCTTT
CASSSRTGNTEAFF
>TRBD1|-|TRBV10-2|TRBJ1-5
TGCGCCAGCAACCCTGGACAGGCCGGTCAGCCCCAGCATTTT
CASNPGQAGQPQHF
>-|-|TRBV18|TRBJ1-3
TGTGCCAGCTCACCACCAGGAGGCCTGCTATCTGGAAACACCATATATTTT
CASSPPGGLLSGNTIYF
>-|-|TRBV5-1|TRBJ1-1
TGCGCCAGCAGCTATGACAGTAGATGGGGGCGGCTTATGAACACTGAAGCTTTCTTT
CASSYDSRWGRLMNTEAFF
>TRBD2|-|TRBV14|TRBJ2-1
TGTGCCAGCAGCCTCCTCGGGACTAGCGTATACAATGAGCAGTTCTTC
CASSLLGTSVYNEQFF
>-|-|TRBV5-1|TRBJ2-1
TGCGCCAGCAGCCCAGGACCCACCGTGACCTACAATGAGCAGTTCTTC
CASSPGPTVTYNEQFF
>-|-|TRBV7-9|TRBJ1-5
TGTGCCAGCAGCTTTTTTCGGAGTGACAGTGTTTATAGCAATCAGCCCCAGCATTTT
CASSFFRSDSVYSNQPQHF
>-|-|TRBV7-8|TRBJ1-3
TGTGCCAGCAGCTTAGTCCGAGGCGCTGGAAACACCATATATTTT
CASSLVRGAGNTIYF
>TRBD1|-|TRBV4-1|TRBJ2-7
TGCGCCAGCAGCCAACCAGGACAGGGTAGTTACGAGCAGTACTTC
CASSQPGQGSYEQYF
>TRBD2|-|TRBV2|TRBJ2-4
TGTGCCAGCATCGTTACTTCCGGGACTAGCGGGAGACTAGCCAAAAACATTCAGTACTTC
CASIVTSGTSGRLAKNIQYF
>TRBD2|-|TRBV9|TRBJ2-5
TGTGCCAGCAGCGTAGTTGTCAGACTAGCGGGAGGGCGTAGGGAGACCCAGTACTTC
CASSVVVRLAGGRRETQYF